This T cell receptor (beta chain) emerged from a study of blood T cell repertoires in COVID-19. Study details: Donors in the United States, Italy and Spain gave samples during acute or convalescent COVID-19. In each case, the material was cDNA or gDNA derived from T cells, B-cell-depleted T cells, or PBMCs.

V gave up 4 bases and J gave up 2 bases; unmatched junction bases: 20. Germline CDR1 is LGHNA and CDR2 is YNFKEQ. The CDR3 is made up of 21 amino acids. In the source study's methods: Amplification of reference gene primers provided the estimated nucleated cell counts. This table comes from immunoSEQ multiplex PCR, and its TCRdb copy is limited to in-frame clones, with some not included. Clone size and the V and J calls come from that table; the DNA yielded D and trimming. The repertoire consists of around 190,000 clones, with 88% occurring once and the leading ten covering about 18%. The chain has TRBV4-2 and TRBJ2-3; 11 nucleotides match TRBD2. Sequencing used peripheral blood. The TCR originated in a man aged 45-65 years with COVID-19, enrolled during active disease. CDR3 sequence (DNA): TGTGCCAGCAGCCTCGCAGGAGACAGGGGGTATAGCGGGAGGGCCACAGATACGCAGTATTTT. The encoded protein is CASSLAGDRGYSGRATDTQYF.